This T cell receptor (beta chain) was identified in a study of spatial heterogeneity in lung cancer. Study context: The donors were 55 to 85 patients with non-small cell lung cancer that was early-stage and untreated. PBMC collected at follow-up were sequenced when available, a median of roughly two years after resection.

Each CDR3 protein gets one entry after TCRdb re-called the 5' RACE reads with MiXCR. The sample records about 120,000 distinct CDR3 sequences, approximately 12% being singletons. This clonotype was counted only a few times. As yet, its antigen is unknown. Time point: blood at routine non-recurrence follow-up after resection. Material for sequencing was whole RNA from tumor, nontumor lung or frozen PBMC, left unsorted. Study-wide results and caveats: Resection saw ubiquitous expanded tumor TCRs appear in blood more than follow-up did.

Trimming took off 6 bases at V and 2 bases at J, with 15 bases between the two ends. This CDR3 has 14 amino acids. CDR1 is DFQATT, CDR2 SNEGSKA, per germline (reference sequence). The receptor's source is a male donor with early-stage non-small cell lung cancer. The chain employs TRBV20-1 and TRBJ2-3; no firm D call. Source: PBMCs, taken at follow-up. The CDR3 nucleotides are TGCAGTGCCCCCGCTCCAGGCGACACAGATACGCAGTATTTT. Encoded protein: CSAPAPGDTDTQYF.